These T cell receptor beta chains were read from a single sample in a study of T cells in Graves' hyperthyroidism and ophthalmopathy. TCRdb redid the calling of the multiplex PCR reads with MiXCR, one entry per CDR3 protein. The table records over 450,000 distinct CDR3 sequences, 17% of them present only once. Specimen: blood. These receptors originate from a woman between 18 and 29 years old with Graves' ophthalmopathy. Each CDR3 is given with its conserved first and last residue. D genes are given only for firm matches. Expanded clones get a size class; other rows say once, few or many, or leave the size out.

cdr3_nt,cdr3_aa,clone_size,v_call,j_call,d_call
TGTGCCAGCAGCCAGGCGAGGGATACGCAGTATTTT,CASSQARDTQYF,many,TRBV3-1,TRBJ2-3,-
TGTGCCAGTTCCGCGGAGTCGCTGGGCACAGATACGCAGTATTTT,CASSAESLGTDTQYF,few,TRBV19,TRBJ2-3,-
TGTGCCACCAGCAGAGATGCGGGATCTAACTATGGCTACACCTTC,CATSRDAGSNYGYTF,-,TRBV15,TRBJ1-2,-
TGTGCCAGCAGCTTGGGGGGTATCCTTTGGAATGAGCAGTTCTTC,CASSLGGILWNEQFF,few,TRBV5-6,TRBJ2-1,-
TGTGCCAGCAGCGTAGGGACTACAGATACGCAGTATTTT,CASSVGTTDTQYF,few,TRBV9,TRBJ2-3,-
TGCGCCAGCGGCTCTACTAGCGGGAGCTACAATGAGCAGTTCTTC,CASGSTSGSYNEQFF,-,TRBV4-3,TRBJ2-1,TRBD2
TGTGCCAGCACTCCGGGGGGGTCAAAGGGGACCCAGTACTTC,CASTPGGSKGTQYF,-,TRBV7-9,TRBJ2-5,TRBD2
TGTGCCAGCAGCTTAGAGGACCGAACTGAAGCTTTCTTT,CASSLEDRTEAFF,many,TRBV7-9,TRBJ1-1,-
TGTGCCAGCTGTAAGGGGGCACAGTACGAGCAGTACTTC,CASCKGAQYEQYF,few,TRBV6-1,TRBJ2-7,TRBD1
TGTGCCATCAGTGAGTGGATAGCGGGGGCCGGGGATACGCAGTATTTT,CAISEWIAGAGDTQYF,-,TRBV10-3,TRBJ2-3,TRBD2
TGCGCCAGCAGCCCCATACTTAGCGGGGGGACCAATAATGAGCAGTTCTTC,CASSPILSGGTNNEQFF,many,TRBV5-1,TRBJ2-1,TRBD2
TGTGCCAGCAGTAACCAGACAGGGGTTTCTTTTCAGTACTTC,CASSNQTGVSFQYF,many,TRBV2,TRBJ2-4,TRBD1
TGCGCCAGCAGCCAACGACAGGACAACTACGAGCAGTACTTC,CASSQRQDNYEQYF,-,TRBV4-1,TRBJ2-7,-
TGTGCCAGCAGCCCCCACGACGGACGCTACAGAGGATCTGGCTACACCTTC,CASSPHDGRYRGSGYTF,few,TRBV3-1,TRBJ1-2,-
TGTGCCAGCAGCCCTGGACAGGGAGACGGCTACACCTTC,CASSPGQGDGYTF,-,TRBV7-3,TRBJ1-2,TRBD1
TGTGCCAGCAGTGATGGTCTAGCGGGAGCAGATACGCAGTATTTT,CASSDGLAGADTQYF,many,TRBV2,TRBJ2-3,TRBD2
TGTGCCAGCAGTTATTTTCCAGGGTCTGGGGCCAACGTCCTGACTTTC,CASSYFPGSGANVLTF,few,TRBV6-6,TRBJ2-6,-
TGCGCCAGCAGCCATAACTGGGTCGAATGGTATGAAAAACTGTTTTTT,CASSHNWVEWYEKLFF,few,TRBV4-1,TRBJ1-4,-
TGTGCCAGCAGACTAGGGTTAAGCACAGATACGCAGTATTTT,CASRLGLSTDTQYF,few,TRBV6-1,TRBJ2-3,-
TGCAGCGTTGAAGAGAGCACTGAAGCTTTCTTT,CSVEESTEAFF,-,TRBV29-1,TRBJ1-1,-
TGTGCCATCAGTGCCGGGCTTATGGGCTCCTATAATTCACCCCTCCACTTT,CAISAGLMGSYNSPLHF,-,TRBV10-3,TRBJ1-6,-
TGCGCCAGCAGCTTGGTGGGAGTCCCGGGGTATGAAGCTTTCTTT,CASSLVGVPGYEAFF,-,TRBV5-1,TRBJ1-1,-
TGTGCCAGCAGCTTCTTCCCGGATCCGCGGGGGGGTGGCTACACCTTC,CASSFFPDPRGGGYTF,-,TRBV5-5,TRBJ1-2,-
TGTGCCAGCACCCCAGGGGGGGACTACGGTAAGGCTTTCTTT,CASTPGGDYGKAFF,many,TRBV28,TRBJ1-1,TRBD1
TGTACCAGCAGCTTACCCGGAGCTGGGGCCAACGTCCTGACTTTC,CTSSLPGAGANVLTF,-,TRBV7-2,TRBJ2-6,-
TGTGCCAGCAGTTACCTGCCGGGGGAAGTTAGCGAGCAGTACTTC,CASSYLPGEVSEQYF,many,TRBV6-2/TRBV6-3,TRBJ2-7,-
TGTGCCTGGAGTGCCGGCTATGGCTACACCTTC,CAWSAGYGYTF,many,TRBV30,TRBJ1-2,-
TGTGCCAGCAGAGCCTTGGGGGGAGACACTGAAGCTTTCTTT,CASRALGGDTEAFF,many,TRBV6-1,TRBJ1-1,-
TGTGCCAGCTCACCAGCAGTGAACACTGAAGCTTTCTTT,CASSPAVNTEAFF,many,TRBV18,TRBJ1-1,-
TGTGCCAGCGGGGGACAGGGGTTACCCTACGAGCAGTACTTC,CASGGQGLPYEQYF,-,TRBV5-4,TRBJ2-7,TRBD1
TGTGCCAGCAGCCTGTGGGACAGGTCCGGGGAGACCCAGTACTTC,CASSLWDRSGETQYF,-,TRBV5-6,TRBJ2-5,TRBD1
TGCGCCAGCAGCTTGGAAGACTATGAGTCCAATGAGCAGTTCTTC,CASSLEDYESNEQFF,-,TRBV5-1,TRBJ2-1,-
TGTGCCAGCAGTTACTACTCAGGGAACACTGAAGCTTTCTTT,CASSYYSGNTEAFF,many,TRBV6-5,TRBJ1-1,-
TGCAGTGCTAGACCTTACGGGGGATCGTACACTGAAGCTTTCTTT,CSARPYGGSYTEAFF,-,TRBV20-1,TRBJ1-1,-
TGTGCCAGCAGCTTGGCAGGGCAGAACACCGGGGAGCTGTTTTTT,CASSLAGQNTGELFF,many,TRBV5-1,TRBJ2-2,-
TGTGCCAGCATCAAAACGGAGCTCACCTACGAGCAGTACTTC,CASIKTELTYEQYF,-,TRBV6-1,TRBJ2-7,-